The rows below give T cell receptor beta chains drawn from one sample of a study of shared clonotypes between healthy human individuals. Some clones are missing from TCRdb's copy, which holds only in-frame ones; the method was immunoSEQ multiplex PCR. The sample contains roughly 2 million clones, 85% to 95% of which appear only once. The sample comprised naive CD8+ T cells sorted from blood. Source of these receptors: a man younger than 35 in good health. The conserved cysteine and the conserved F or W are not part of the CDR3 here. Fields, in order: V gene, CDR3 protein.

v_call: TRBV4-3
cdr3_aa: ASSQDWSTRETQY

v_call: TRBV9
cdr3_aa: ASSSEGAGQGETQY

v_call: TRBV6-4
cdr3_aa: ASSGRTGGKY

v_call: TRBV4-3
cdr3_aa: ASSQDEGAKEKLF

v_call: TRBV7-9
cdr3_aa: ASRGLAEQETQY

v_call: TRBV30
cdr3_aa: AWSVWELYQETQY

v_call: TRBV10-2
cdr3_aa: ASSESRTRPGGLGETQY

v_call: TRBV7-9
cdr3_aa: ASSLAGTGMNYEQY

v_call: TRBV4-1
cdr3_aa: ASSQVPTDQETQY

v_call: TRBV4-1
cdr3_aa: ASSNYQESNQPQH

v_call: TRBV6-1
cdr3_aa: ASSEIGPNQPQH

v_call: TRBV5-8
cdr3_aa: ASSRDGTSGDISYNEQF

v_call: TRBV2
cdr3_aa: ASSEAGRETQY

v_call: TRBV6-5
cdr3_aa: ASTATLAANEQF

v_call: TRBV19
cdr3_aa: ASSAAGDASYEQY

v_call: TRBV10-1
cdr3_aa: ASSEDGAGTEAF

v_call: TRBV6-1
cdr3_aa: ASSDQGQGAYEQY

v_call: TRBV5-1
cdr3_aa: ASSLAWGREQY

v_call: TRBV27
cdr3_aa: ASSGGVFRGGSPLH

v_call: TRBV28
cdr3_aa: ASKGRTSGNTIY

v_call: TRBV6-6
cdr3_aa: ASRVSSGFNSPLH

v_call: TRBV10-3
cdr3_aa: AISESLAGVIETQY

v_call: TRBV9
cdr3_aa: ASRGGDTQY

v_call: TRBV11-2
cdr3_aa: ASSLVASGRYNEQF

v_call: TRBV2
cdr3_aa: ASSGDITSSGNTIY

v_call: TRBV5-6
cdr3_aa: ASSIGTGGSNEKLF

v_call: TRBV4-1
cdr3_aa: ASSPPRDRGHEKLF

v_call: TRBV6-5
cdr3_aa: ASRTGPSDEQY

v_call: TRBV27
cdr3_aa: ASSLRLAGGLNEQF

v_call: TRBV2
cdr3_aa: ASSEIGDRAYEQY

v_call: TRBV5-6
cdr3_aa: ASSFFGASESNEQF

v_call: TRBV27
cdr3_aa: ASSLSRGANYGYT

v_call: TRBV5-1
cdr3_aa: ASSLVTSGTHLTYEQY

v_call: TRBV21-1
cdr3_aa: ASSKGAGIGKLF

v_call: TRBV6-5
cdr3_aa: ASSYGVSGANVLT

v_call: TRBV27
cdr3_aa: ASSSWTGEAF

v_call: TRBV19
cdr3_aa: ASRNPAGGSYNEQF

v_call: TRBV27
cdr3_aa: ASSLLGQGGEQY

v_call: TRBV27
cdr3_aa: ASREGGQEAF

v_call: TRBV7-8
cdr3_aa: ASSFGRDEQF

v_call: TRBV10-3
cdr3_aa: AISESPGELF

v_call: TRBV2
cdr3_aa: ASSDKRLYNEQF

v_call: TRBV6-5
cdr3_aa: ASSTGPTYEQY

v_call: TRBV7-3
cdr3_aa: ASSLGQGAGYEQY

v_call: TRBV6-5
cdr3_aa: ASSPVPSYEQY

v_call: TRBV10-2
cdr3_aa: ASSEGGGAADTQY

v_call: TRBV2
cdr3_aa: ASSDPGQGARDTQY

v_call: TRBV4-3
cdr3_aa: ASSRLTGGAGNTIY

v_call: TRBV4-1
cdr3_aa: ASSQVGAWQDGYT

v_call: TRBV11-2
cdr3_aa: ASSRGPNTEAF

v_call: TRBV4-1
cdr3_aa: ASSQDPPLIQDLNYGYT

v_call: TRBV28
cdr3_aa: ASSLSTDTQY

v_call: TRBV6-5
cdr3_aa: ASSYSSRGTDTQY

v_call: TRBV19
cdr3_aa: ASSSSGEQY

v_call: TRBV5-1
cdr3_aa: ASSAGQGWGETQY

v_call: TRBV7-9
cdr3_aa: ASSLRGFDNEQF

v_call: TRBV29-1
cdr3_aa: SVVRQGVLETQY